Listed below are T cell receptor beta chains from one sample, sequenced in a study of beta chain features in type 1 diabetes. TCRdb's table, derived via immunoSEQ multiplex PCR, lists solely in-frame clones and lacks some. The table records 310,000 or so clones, 7.5% to 9% of them present only once. Sequencing was done on a sample of central memory CD4+ T cells from blood. These receptors were obtained from a woman younger than 35 in good health. Each CDR3 is given with its conserved first and last residue. D genes are given only for firm matches. Size is omitted from some rows. Given values are once, few, many or a class for expanded clones.

>.|TRBV2|few|TRBJ2-3
TGTGCCAGCAGTGCGCGGCTAGACGCAGATACGCAGTATTTT
CASSARLDADTQYF
>.|TRBV28|many|TRBJ2-1
TGTGCCAGCAGCCAAACCTCGCCCGGGTACAATGAGCAGTTCTTC
CASSQTSPGYNEQFF
>TRBD2|TRBV7-2|.|TRBJ2-1
TGTGCCAGCAGCCGACTAGCTGTTGAGCAGTTCTTC
CASSRLAVEQFF
>.|TRBV5-6|.|TRBJ2-7
TGTGCCAGCAGCACCCGAGGCGTCGAGCAGTACTTC
CASSTRGVEQYF
>.|TRBV10-3|few|TRBJ1-1
TGTGCCATCAGTGAGGGGGGGGCCGAGAACACTGAAGCTTTCTTT
CAISEGGAENTEAFF
>TRBD1|TRBV10-3|.|TRBJ2-6
TGTGCCATCAGCCGGGGACAGGTGACGTCTGGGGCCAACGTCCTGACTTTC
CAISRGQVTSGANVLTF
>.|TRBV4-3|few|TRBJ1-1
TGCGCCAGCAGCCCACGGCATGCGGTAACTGAAGCTTTCTTT
CASSPRHAVTEAFF
>.|TRBV7-9|.|TRBJ2-2
TGTGCCAGCAGCTTAGGAAGGGCGAACACCGGGGAGCTGTTTTTT
CASSLGRANTGELFF
>TRBD1|TRBV18|many|TRBJ2-1
TGTGCCAGCCGAAATGGACAGGGGTTCGACAATGAGCAGTTCTTC
CASRNGQGFDNEQFF
>TRBD2|TRBV7-9|.|TRBJ2-4
TGTGCCAGCAGCTTATTACCCAGCGGGATCCGGGCCAAAAACATTCAGTACTTC
CASSLLPSGIRAKNIQYF
>.|TRBV5-4|.|TRBJ1-1
TGTGCCAGCAGCTTGATAGGGCGGACGAACACTGAAGCTTTCTTT
CASSLIGRTNTEAFF
>TRBD1|TRBV9|few|TRBJ1-1
TGTGCCAGCAGCGCACAGGGGAGAGCTGAAGCTTTCTTT
CASSAQGRAEAFF
>TRBD2|TRBV7-8|few|TRBJ2-2
TGTGCCAGCAGCTTAGCGCTGAGCAGACTAGCGGGACTTACCGGGGAGCTGTTTTTT
CASSLALSRLAGLTGELFF
>TRBD2|TRBV7-2|.|TRBJ2-5
TGTGCCAGCAGCTTACAGCGGGAGACGACCCAGTACTTC
CASSLQRETTQYF
>.|TRBV11-2|few|TRBJ2-5
TGTGCCAGCAGCCCCTCCCCAGCGCGCGAGACCCAGTACTTC
CASSPSPARETQYF
>TRBD2|TRBV7-9|.|TRBJ2-7
TGTGCCAGCACCCGGCGGGAGTCCTCCTACGAGCAGTACTTC
CASTRRESSYEQYF
>.|TRBV28|.|TRBJ2-3
TGTGCCAGCAGTTTATATAGAGCGGTAGATACGCAGTATTTT
CASSLYRAVDTQYF
>.|TRBV11-3|.|TRBJ2-5
TGTGCCAGCAGCTTCGGGCACAACCAAGAGACCCAGTACTTC
CASSFGHNQETQYF
>.|TRBV7-2|few|TRBJ2-6
TGTGCCAGCAGCTTAGTGGGGCCCGCTTTTCCGGCTGGGGCCAACGTCCTGACTTTC
CASSLVGPAFPAGANVLTF
>.|TRBV6-5|few|TRBJ2-5
TGTGCCAGCAGTAAACTAGGACTGGGACAAGAGACCCAGTACTTC
CASSKLGLGQETQYF
>.|TRBV5-6|.|TRBJ2-1
TGTGCCAGCAGCGTTACGGTCCCGTCCAATGAGCAGTTCTTC
CASSVTVPSNEQFF
>.|TRBV7-3|few|TRBJ2-1
TGTGCCAGCAGCTTAGGATCGGGTAGCGAGCAGTTCTTC
CASSLGSGSEQFF
>TRBD1|TRBV9|.|TRBJ1-2
TGTGCCAGCAGCGTAACCGGGACAGGCTATGGCTACACCTTC
CASSVTGTGYGYTF
>TRBD2|TRBV15|.|TRBJ2-1
TGTGCCACCAGCAGAGATCCTGCGGGGGGGGCCCTCGGCGAGCAGTTCTTC
CATSRDPAGGALGEQFF